This is a list of T cell receptor beta chains from one sample in a study of patients and donors after allogeneic stem cell transplantation. TCRdb ran MiXCR on the RT-PCR reads and lists one entry per CDR3 protein. The profile shows about 400,000 distinct CDR3 sequences, approximately 16% of them singletons. Sequenced sample: blood, either unsorted or a sorted T cell fraction (not recorded which). The receptors stem from a human donor who was either an allogeneic HSCT recipient or a stem cell or donor lymphocyte infusion donor (not recorded which). It is not recorded whose cells these are; they may come from a transplant donor. Each CDR3 is given with its conserved first and last residue. The order of the fields is D gene, clone size, V gene, J gene, CDR3 protein, CDR3 DNA. D genes are given only for firm matches. Clone size appears in some rows only: once, few, many, or a class for an expanded clone.

>NA|NA|TRBV20-1|TRBJ2-1
CSASGIDYNEQFF
TGCAGTGCTAGCGGGATAGATTACAATGAGCAGTTCTTC
>NA|NA|TRBV5-5|TRBJ2-5
CASSQPPVETQYF
TGTGCCAGCAGCCAACCCCCCGTAGAGACCCAGTACTTC
>NA|NA|TRBV6-1|TRBJ2-3
CASSKTERTDTQYF
TGTGCCAGCAGTAAAACTGAGCGAACAGATACGCAGTATTTT
>NA|NA|TRBV2|TRBJ1-1
CATGVRTEAFF
TGTGCCACCGGGGTCAGGACTGAAGCTTTCTTT
>NA|many|TRBV12-3/TRBV12-4|TRBJ2-5
CASGGLRQETQYF
TGTGCCAGCGGGGGGCTGAGACAAGAGACCCAGTACTTC
>NA|many|TRBV5-1|TRBJ1-1
CASSPRGALNTEAFF
TGCGCCAGCAGCCCCCGGGGGGCTCTGAACACTGAAGCTTTCTTT
>TRBD1|NA|TRBV7-9|TRBJ1-5
CASSLTGVNQPQHF
TGTGCCAGCAGCTTAACAGGGGTCAATCAGCCCCAGCATTTT
>TRBD1|NA|TRBV10-3|TRBJ2-3
CAISQTGIQDTQYF
TGTGCCATCAGCCAGACAGGGATTCAAGATACGCAGTATTTT
>NA|NA|TRBV4-3|TRBJ1-1
CASSQGRGYTEAFF
TGCGCCAGCAGCCAAGGAAGGGGCTACACTGAAGCTTTCTTT
>TRBD2|many|TRBV12-3/TRBV12-4|TRBJ2-1
CASSLAGWNEQFF
TGTGCCAGCAGCCTAGCGGGGTGGAATGAGCAGTTCTTC
>TRBD2|few|TRBV12-3/TRBV12-4|TRBJ2-2
CASSLAGRLAGNTGELFF
TGTGCCAGCAGTTTAGCGGGGAGACTAGCGGGGAACACCGGGGAGCTGTTTTTT
>TRBD2|few|TRBV5-6|TRBJ2-7
CASSLGIGLEAYEQYF
TGTGCCAGCAGCTTGGGAATAGGACTAGAAGCCTACGAGCAGTACTTC
>NA|NA|TRBV20-1|TRBJ2-1
CSARDGLRGREQFF
TGCAGTGCTAGAGATGGTCTGCGGGGGCGTGAGCAGTTCTTC
>TRBD2|NA|TRBV4-2|TRBJ2-3
CASSQELAGTDTQYF
TGTGCCAGCAGCCAAGAACTAGCGGGCACAGATACGCAGTATTTT
>NA|NA|TRBV5-5|TRBJ1-5
CASSFTSGSGDQPQHF
TGTGCCAGCAGCTTTACCAGTGGAAGCGGTGATCAGCCCCAGCATTTT
>NA|many|TRBV15|TRBJ2-3
CATSRPPGVYTQYF
TGTGCCACCAGCAGACCGCCCGGGGTTTATACGCAGTATTTT
>TRBD1|few|TRBV12-5|TRBJ2-1
CASAQGIRGNEQFF
TGTGCTAGTGCACAGGGGATCCGTGGTAATGAGCAGTTCTTC
>TRBD1|many|TRBV3-1|TRBJ1-1
CASRDTGDTEAFF
TGTGCCAGCAGAGATACAGGGGACACTGAAGCTTTCTTT
>TRBD1|many|TRBV12-3/TRBV12-4|TRBJ1-3
CASSFRTGLDTIYF
TGTGCCAGCAGTTTCCGGACAGGGCTGGACACCATATATTTT
>NA|few|TRBV20-1|TRBJ2-2
CSARPGHSNTGELFF
TGCAGTGCTCGCCCGGGACACTCCAACACCGGGGAGCTGTTTTTT
>NA|NA|TRBV3-1|TRBJ1-3
CASSHFAGNTIYF
TGTGCCAGCAGCCATTTCGCCGGAAACACCATATATTTT
>NA|NA|TRBV20-1|TRBJ2-2
CSATQAGNTGELFF
TGCAGTGCTACTCAAGCGGGGAACACCGGGGAGCTGTTTTTT
>NA|few|TRBV14|TRBJ2-1
CASSQEQTEQFF
TGTGCCAGCAGCCAGGAGCAGACTGAGCAGTTCTTC
>NA|few|TRBV25-1|TRBJ2-5
CASSRGGRETQYF
TGTGCCAGCTCCAGGGGGGGGCGTGAGACCCAGTACTTC
>NA|many|TRBV4-2|TRBJ1-1
CASSQAGPSLNTEAFF
TGTGCCAGCAGCCAAGCAGGACCGAGTTTGAACACTGAAGCTTTCTTT
>TRBD1|many|TRBV7-9|TRBJ1-4
CASSFRGTNEKLFF
TGTGCCAGCAGCTTCAGGGGGACTAATGAAAAACTGTTTTTT
>TRBD1|NA|TRBV5-6|TRBJ2-7
CASSLAGQSYEQYF
TGTGCCAGCAGCTTGGCGGGACAGTCCTACGAGCAGTACTTC
>NA|many|TRBV27|TRBJ1-5
CASSLGGGQPQHF
TGCGCCAGCAGTCTGGGCGGGGGACAGCCCCAGCATTTT
>TRBD1|few|TRBV14|TRBJ2-7
CASSSGTGGSEQYF
TGTGCCAGCAGCTCCGGGACAGGGGGCAGCGAGCAGTACTTC
>TRBD1|NA|TRBV12-3/TRBV12-4|TRBJ2-7
CASSRHLRDRVPYEQYF
TGTGCCAGCAGTCGACACCTCCGAGACAGGGTCCCCTACGAGCAGTACTTC
>NA|NA|TRBV9|TRBJ1-2
CASSVDPGAAYGYTF
TGTGCCAGCAGCGTAGATCCAGGGGCTGCCTATGGCTACACCTTC
>NA|NA|TRBV24-1|TRBJ2-1
CATSERGGQGQFF
TGTGCCACCAGTGAACGGGGGGGACAGGGGCAGTTCTTC
>TRBD1|NA|TRBV12-3/TRBV12-4|TRBJ2-2
CASRHPGQGAIRTGELFF
TGTGCCAGCAGACATCCGGGACAGGGGGCTATAAGGACCGGGGAGCTGTTTTTT
>TRBD1|few|TRBV7-9|TRBJ1-1
CASSLLRQGVTEAFF
TGTGCCAGCAGCCTACTTCGACAGGGAGTGACTGAAGCTTTCTTT
>NA|few|TRBV5-1|TRBJ1-4
CASSLVQGRSEKLFF
TGCGCCAGCAGCTTGGTTCAAGGTCGAAGTGAAAAACTGTTTTTT
>NA|NA|TRBV30|TRBJ2-5
CAWSEETQYF
TGTGCCTGGAGTGAGGAGACCCAGTACTTC
>TRBD1|NA|TRBV20-1|TRBJ1-1
CSAKRDSLSAFF
TGCAGTGCAAAACGGGACAGCCTTTCAGCTTTCTTT
>NA|few|TRBV9|TRBJ1-6
CASSVTTGIGNSPLHF
TGTGCCAGCAGCGTTACCACAGGGATAGGGAATTCACCCCTCCACTTT
>TRBD2|NA|TRBV2|TRBJ2-1
CASSRVGKREEYNEQFF
TGTGCCAGCAGTAGAGTGGGCAAGCGGGAGGAATACAATGAGCAGTTCTTC
>NA|NA|TRBV28|TRBJ2-7
CASSSPTVGYEQYF
TGTGCCAGCAGTTCGCCGACAGTAGGCTACGAGCAGTACTTC
>TRBD2|NA|TRBV20-1|TRBJ2-1
CSARERDRGGREQFF
TGCAGTGCTAGAGAAAGGGACCGGGGGGGCCGTGAGCAGTTCTTC
>NA|NA|TRBV20-1|TRBJ1-5
CSAIPGGARSNQPQHF
TGCAGTGCCATACCTGGGGGGGCTAGATCAAATCAGCCCCAGCATTTT
>NA|NA|TRBV4-2|TRBJ2-1
CASSQREGGPVQFF
TGTGCCAGCAGCCAAAGGGAGGGGGGGCCCGTGCAGTTCTTC